The sequence of this T cell receptor beta chain was determined in a study of cytomegalovirus exposure and HLA in healthy donors. Study as a whole: Most genotyped donors, 65% to 85% of around 370, had Caucasian-associated genetic ancestry. The study's findings and limits: Earlier results showed most TCR beta V segments being productive about 87% or about 30% of the time. Overall, about 160 TCR beta chains were annotated as cytomegalovirus-associated. Most CMV-associated TCR beta chains were later found to appear HLA-restricted.

Of note for this clone: Antigen: not known.

Primers included in the PCR were 60 Vbeta and 13 Jbeta primers. The assay was immunoSEQ multiplex PCR, and TCRdb's table has in-frame clones only and misses some. The data contain some 130,000 clones, around 80% of them singletons. This sequence originates from a man between 40 and 49 years old in good health and CMV-seropositive. The sequenced sample consisted of PBMCs.

The CDR3 region is CASSVGVTGELFF. CDR3 DNA: TGTGCCAGCAGCGTAGGAGTCACCGGGGAGCTGTTTTTT. The chain links TRBV9 to TRBJ2-2; D uncertain. V lost 0 bases to trimming and J lost 4 bases, with 4 bases between them. Per the germline V gene, CDR1 is SGDLS and CDR2 is YYNGEE. This CDR3 comprises 13 residues.